Following are 30 T cell receptor beta chains from one sample sequenced in a study of cytomegalovirus exposure and HLA in healthy donors. Profiled with immunoSEQ multiplex PCR; TCRdb holds only in-frame clones, not every one. This sample has some 140,000 clones; around four fifths occur once, and the top ten carry 25% to 30%. Input material: PBMCs. These TCRs come from a man aged 25-45 years in good health and CMV-seropositive.

The chain combines TRBV9 with TRBJ2-7, with D possibly being TRBD1 (6 bases). Trimming stripped 4 bases from V and 5 bases from J, with 10 bases between. CDR3 size: 12 residues. The germline CDR1 and CDR2 sequences are SGDLS and YYNGEE. CDR3 DNA sequence: TGTGCCAGCAGCAAAACAGGGAACGAGCAGTACTTC. Encoded protein: CASSKTGNEQYF.

The chain combines TRBV2 with TRBJ1-5; tentatively, D is TRBD1 (5 bases). Germline assignment: CDR1 SNHLY and CDR2 FYNNEI. The CDR3 has 14 amino acids. Trimming removed 2 bases at V and 4 bases at J, with 9 bases between. For the CDR3, the DNA is TGTGCCAGCAGTGAAACCCAGGGAAATCAGCCCCAGCATTTT. It yields the protein CASSETQGNQPQHF.

This sequence joins TRBV10-3 and TRBJ1-1, with a possible D match to TRBD1 (6 bases). This CDR3 contains 13 residues. The V and J ends lost 3 bases and 8 bases respectively, with 13 bases between them. Germline V gene data show CDR1 as ENHRY and CDR2 as SYGVKD. The CDR3 DNA is TGTGCCATCAGTGACCGCGGACAGCCCGAAGCTTTCTTT. Translated, it gives CAISDRGQPEAFF.

V usage is TRBV12-5 and J usage is TRBJ2-7; D gene uncertain. The CDR3 is made up of 16 amino acids. Per germline, CDR1 LGHNT and CDR2 FRNRAP. V was shortened by 0 bases and J by 0 bases, with 12 bases between the two germline ends. CDR3 loop: CASGLVSLKSSYEQYF. The CDR3 nucleotides read TGTGCTAGTGGTTTGGTCTCCCTAAAGAGCTCCTACGAGCAGTACTTC. Using reference TRBV12-5 and TRBJ2-7 for the parts outside the CDR3, the full variable domain is DARVTQTPRHKVTEMGQEVTMRCQPILGHNTVFWYRQTMMQGLELLAYFRNRAPLDDSGMPKDRFSAEMPDATLATLKIQPSEPRDSAVYFCASGLVSLKSSYEQYFGPGTRLTVT.

The chain employs TRBV10-2 and TRBJ2-2; 11 bases agree with TRBD1. Germline-derived CDR1 and CDR2 are WSHSY and SAAADI. The J segment lost 7 bases and the V segment lost 4 bases, leaving 5 bases of the junction unmatched. This CDR3 contains 15 residues. CDR3 loop: CASSAGTGGSGELFF. CDR3 DNA: TGCGCCAGCAGTGCCGGGACAGGGGGAAGCGGGGAGCTGTTTTTT.

The genes are TRBV5-1 and TRBJ1-1; D perhaps matches TRBD1 (6 bases). The CDR3 is 15 residues long. Germline V CDR1 and CDR2: SGHRS, YFSETQ. Trimming shortened V by 3 bases and J by 1 base, and 13 bases separated the two germline ends. This chain's CDR3 is CASSSSGTKNTEAFF. Here the CDR3 DNA reads TGCGCCAGCAGCTCAAGCGGGACAAAGAACACTGAAGCTTTCTTT.

This clone was seen more than once but under ten times. V is TRBV2 and J is TRBJ1-2; D not resolved. Germline loops: CDR1 SNHLY, CDR2 FYNNEI. There are 14 residues in the CDR3. Trimming shortened V by 6 bases and J by 2 bases, and 13 bases separated the two germline ends. The CDR3 sequence is CASSEMRGNYGYTF. CDR3 nucleotides: TGTGCCAGCAGCGAGATGCGGGGAAACTATGGCTACACCTTC.

The rearrangement joins TRBV5-1 to TRBJ1-4; D perhaps matches TRBD1 (6 bases). The CDR3 has 14 residues. Trimming shortened V by 3 bases and J by 6 bases, and 12 bases separated the two germline ends. Germline-derived CDR1 and CDR2 are SGHRS and YFSETQ. The CDR3 DNA reads as TGCGCCAGCAGCTGGGACATGTCATATGAAAAACTGTTTTTT. Its translation: CASSWDMSYEKLFF.

This clone has only a few counts. This sequence joins TRBV7-2 and TRBJ2-7; no reliable D call. The V and J ends lost 5 bases and 6 bases respectively, with 11 bases between them. Germline V gives CDR1 SGHTA, CDR2 FQGNSA. The CDR3 totals 12 residues. For the CDR3, the DNA is TGTGCCAGCAGCGTAGGAATGAGCGAGCAGTACTTC. It specifies CASSVGMSEQYF.

The chain joins TRBV18 to TRBJ1-3; D remains unclear. CDR1 and CDR2 from the germline V gene are KGHSH and LQKENI. This CDR3 is 13 amino acids long. With 5 bases removed from V and 1 base from J, the gap between germline ends came to 6 bases. The CDR3 is CASSTGSGNTIYF. CDR3 nucleotide sequence: TGTGCCAGCTCAACCGGGTCTGGAAACACCATATATTTT. The full variable domain, in which reference TRBV18 and TRBJ1-3 provide the parts outside the CDR3, is NAGVMQNPRHLVRRRGQEARLRCSPMKGHSHVYWYRQLPEEGLKFMVYLQKENIIDESGMPKERFSAEFPKEGPSILRIQQVVRGDSAAYFCASSTGSGNTIYFGEGSWLTVV.

The rearrangement joins TRBV7-2 to TRBJ1-1; possibly TRBD1 for D (6 bases). CDR3 size: 14 residues. V gave up 6 bases and J gave up 5 bases, with 16 bases separating them. Germline V lookup: CDR1 SGHTA, CDR2 FQGNSA. The CDR3 is CASSSQGFLTEAFF. As DNA, the CDR3 is TGTGCCAGCAGTTCTCAGGGGTTTTTGACTGAAGCTTTCTTT.

This clone was counted between two and nine times. The chain links TRBV5-4 to TRBJ1-2, with 9 positions matching TRBD1. Germline CDR1 SGHNT, CDR2 YYREEE (reference sequence). The CDR3 has 15 residues. The junction had 6 bases not matched to a gene; V was cut back by 3 bases and J by 3 bases. CDR3: CASSSGTGNYYGYTF. CDR3 nucleotides: TGTGCCAGCAGCTCTGGGACAGGGAATTACTATGGCTACACCTTC.

The chain carries TRBV30 and TRBJ1-5; D is undetermined. The V end lost 7 bases, the J end lost 3 bases, and 4 bases lay between the germline ends. CDR3 length equals 10 residues. Germline V lookup: CDR1 GTSNPN, CDR2 SVGIG (reference sequence). CDR3 sequence reads: CASLNQPQHF. DNA of the CDR3: TGTGCCTCCCTCAATCAGCCCCAGCATTTT.

This chain uses TRBV11-3 with TRBJ2-1; 10 bases map to TRBD2. The CDR3 is 16 amino acids. J gave up 4 bases and V 1 base, and 4 bases lay outside the gene matches. Germline values: CDR1 SGHNT, CDR2 YENEEA. CDR3 sequence: CASSLGGSGGYNEQFF. The CDR3, as DNA: TGTGCCAGCAGCTTAGGGGGTAGCGGGGGGTACAATGAGCAGTTCTTC.

This chain connects TRBV11-3 to TRBJ2-4; the D is unclear. The germline gives CDR1 SGHNT, CDR2 YENEEA. Trimming pared 1 base from V and 9 bases from J, leaving 7 bases between. The CDR3 length is 12 residues. DNA of the CDR3: TGTGCCAGCAGCTTAGGCGATGGCATTCAGTACTTC. Translated: CASSLGDGIQYF.

The rearrangement uses TRBV6-6 and TRBJ2-7; TRBD1 matches at 12 bases. CDR3 length equals 15 residues. CDR1 MNHNY and CDR2 SVGAGI come from the germline V gene (reference sequence). The V and J ends lost 5 bases and 3 bases, in that order; junction bases with no gene match: 5. The CDR3 DNA reads as TGTGCCAGCAGTCCGGGACAGGGGGCCGGCTACGAGCAGTACTTC. Its protein product is CASSPGQGAGYEQYF.

The chain couples TRBV7-7 to TRBJ2-2; 7 bases match TRBD1. CDR1 and CDR2 from the germline V gene are SSHAT and FNYEAQ (reference sequence). J lost 2 bases, V lost 2 bases, and 2 bases had no gene match. The CDR3 is 15 amino acids. Here the CDR3 reads CASSLRGPNTGELFF. The CDR3 DNA reads as TGTGCCAGCAGCTTAAGGGGGCCTAACACCGGGGAGCTGTTTTTT.

The chain links TRBV5-5 to TRBJ2-2; tentatively, D is TRBD1 (5 bases). The length of the CDR3 is 13 residues. V lost 5 bases and J 3 bases, leaving 8 bases between the germline ends. Germline loops: CDR1 SGHKS, CDR2 YYEKEE (reference sequence). DNA for the CDR3: TGTGCCAGCAGTTTGACAGACACCGGGGAGCTGTTTTTT. Amino acids: CASSLTDTGELFF.

The chain uses TRBV6-6 and TRBJ1-1; D possibly corresponds to TRBD1 (6 bases). The CDR3 length is 13 residues. Trimming stripped 6 bases from V and 5 bases from J, with 13 bases between. The V gene's germline CDR1 is MNHNY and CDR2 SVGAGI (reference sequence). Here the CDR3 DNA reads TGTGCCAGCAGCACAGGGTTGCGGACTGAAGCTTTCTTT. Translated, it gives CASSTGLRTEAFF.

The V gene is TRBV4-2, the J gene TRBJ2-7; TRBD1 might be the D (6 bases). This CDR3 comprises 14 residues. Germline V lookup: CDR1 LGHNA, CDR2 YNFKEQ. Trimming pared 0 bases from V and 3 bases from J, leaving 9 bases between. The CDR3 sequence: CASSQDRDIYEQYF. The CDR3 DNA reads TGTGCCAGCAGCCAAGATAGGGACATCTACGAGCAGTACTTC.

J is TRBJ1-1 and V is TRBV18; no reliable D call. V was clipped by 3 bases and J by 3 bases, with 14 bases between them. CDR3 length equals 15 residues. Germline V gene lookup returns CDR1 KGHSH and CDR2 LQKENI. The CDR3 nucleotides are TGTGCCAGCTCACCTTTAAGGGCAGCGGACACTGAAGCTTTCTTT. This translates into CASSPLRAADTEAFF.

This clone turned up a few times. The chain couples TRBV7-3 to TRBJ2-3; TRBD2 matches at 12 bases. The CDR3 runs 17 residues. Germline values: CDR1 SGHTA, CDR2 FQGTGA. V was clipped by 5 bases and J by 5 bases; unmatched bases: 11. The CDR3 reads CASSLRTSGMTVDTQYF. In DNA, the CDR3 is TGTGCCAGCAGCCTCCGGACTAGCGGGATGACGGTAGATACGCAGTATTTT.

The V gene is TRBV2, the J gene TRBJ1-1; perhaps TRBD1 as D (6 bases). V was clipped by 4 bases and J by 7 bases, with 16 bases between them. Germline CDR1 reads SNHLY; CDR2 reads FYNNEI. The CDR3 is 14 amino acids. This chain's CDR3 is CASSAPGGGSEAFF. The CDR3 DNA sequence: TGTGCCAGCAGTGCGCCCGGGGGGGGCAGTGAAGCTTTCTTT.

The J gene is TRBJ2-5, the V gene TRBV18, with 12 bases that match TRBD2. V was clipped by 4 bases and J by 1 base; unmatched bases: 4. Germline CDR1 is KGHSH and CDR2 is LQKENI. The CDR3 is 16 residues long. CDR3 sequence reads: CASSLGLAGTQETQYF. The CDR3 DNA is TGTGCCAGCTCACTCGGACTAGCGGGGACCCAAGAGACCCAGTACTTC.

V is TRBV7-2 and J is TRBJ1-6; 11 bases fit TRBD1. Germline V gene sequence: CDR1 SGHTA, CDR2 FQGNSA. J was trimmed by 6 bases and V by 8 bases; bases with no gene match: 9. The CDR3 sequence is 16 residues long. CDR3 sequence: CASGGQGAEVNSPLHF. The CDR3 nucleotides read TGTGCCAGCGGAGGACAGGGGGCTGAGGTTAATTCACCCCTCCACTTT.

This clone appeared a few times. This chain joins TRBV5-1 and TRBJ1-2; D gene uncertain. V was shortened by 4 bases and J by 8 bases, with 18 bases between the two germline ends. Germline loops: CDR1 SGHRS, CDR2 YFSETQ. The CDR3 is made up of 14 amino acids. CDR3 in DNA: TGCGCCAGCAGCGCTAACCCCGGGAGGTCGGGCTACACCTTC. This sequence encodes CASSANPGRSGYTF. Full variable domain (remainder filled in from reference TRBV5-1 and TRBJ1-2): KAGVTQTPRYLIKTRGQQVTLSCSPISGHRSVSWYQQTPGQGLQFLFEYFSETQRNKGNFPGRFSGRQFSNSRSEMNVSTLELGDSALYLCASSANPGRSGYTFGSGTRLTVV.

The chain joins TRBV7-3 to TRBJ1-1; D might be TRBD1 (6 bases). The CDR3 contains 15 residues. The germline CDR1 and CDR2 sequences are SGHTA and FQGTGA. V lost 5 bases, J lost 1 base, and 14 bases lay in between. Here the CDR3 DNA reads TGTGCCAGCAGCCCCAAACAGGGAAAGAACACTGAAGCTTTCTTT. Translated: CASSPKQGKNTEAFF. The full variable domain, completed using reference TRBV7-3 and TRBJ1-1, is GAGVSQTPSNKVTEKGKYVELRCDPISGHTALYWYRQSLGQGPEFLIYFQGTGAADDSGLPNDRFFAVRPEGSVSTLKIQRTERGDSAVYLCASSPKQGKNTEAFFGQGTRLTVV.

The chain employs TRBV27 and TRBJ2-7; 7 bases are a match to TRBD1. Germline CDR1 and CDR2: MNHEY and SMNVEV (reference sequence). V lost 6 bases, J lost 1 base, and 9 bases stayed unmatched. The CDR3 covers 15 residues. The CDR3 sequence: CASRTGTVRSYEQYF. CDR3 bases: TGTGCCAGCAGGACCGGGACAGTAAGATCCTACGAGCAGTACTTC.

The V gene is TRBV23-1, the J gene TRBJ2-4; TRBD1 matches 7 bases. TRBV23-1 is sorted into the ORF group, with uncertain function. V shed 4 bases, J shed 0 bases, and the junction held 6 bases outside the gene matches. This CDR3 has 16 residues. CDR3 sequence reads: CASSRPGQSAKNIQYF. In DNA, the CDR3 is TGCGCCAGCAGTCGCCCGGGACAGTCAGCCAAAAACATTCAGTACTTC.

The rearrangement links TRBV5-6 to TRBJ2-1; D ambiguous. Germline lookup yields CDR1 SGHDT and CDR2 YYEEEE. V was shortened by 1 base and J by 4 bases, with 9 bases between the two germline ends. This CDR3 has 14 residues. The CDR3 DNA sequence: TGTGCCAGCAGCTTGAGCAGGTTATACAATGAGCAGTTCTTC. It codes for CASSLSRLYNEQFF.